These 17 T cell receptor beta chains originate from one sample sequenced in a study of blood T cell repertoires in COVID-19. Using immunoSEQ multiplex PCR, the repertoire was profiled, and TCRdb retains in-frame clones only, with some absent. The sample contains about 440,000 clones, about 91% of which appear only once. Sequencing used peripheral blood. The receptors shown here come from a woman aged 45-65 years with COVID-19, enrolled during active disease.

The chain joins TRBV18 to TRBJ1-4; a weak D match, TRBD1 (5 bases). Germline lookup yields CDR1 KGHSH and CDR2 LQKENI. The CDR3 is 13 residues long. The germline V and J ends were trimmed by 3 bases and 8 bases, with 10 bases remaining between them. In DNA, the CDR3 is TGTGCCAGCTCACCGTGGGGGGAGGAAAAACTGTTTTTT. This codes for CASSPWGEEKLFF.

In this sample, this clone turned up once. This CDR3 reads CASSLGRQHSYEQYF. The CDR3 DNA reads as TGTGCCAGCAGCTTAGGCCGACAGCACTCCTACGAGCAGTACTTC. The chain employs TRBV7-9 and TRBJ2-7; D perhaps matches TRBD1 (5 bases). Trimming left V 1 base short and J 0 bases short, with 10 bases between. The CDR3 is 15 residues long. CDR1 and CDR2 from the germline V gene are SEHNR and FQNEAQ (reference sequence).

The chain recombines TRBV7-2 with TRBJ1-3; D is unclear. The ends were cut back, 5 bases at V and 4 bases at J, with 9 bases in the middle. The CDR3 contains 13 residues. Per germline, CDR1 SGHTA and CDR2 FQGNSA. The CDR3 loop is CASSVTRGNTIYF. The CDR3 DNA follows: TGTGCCAGCAGCGTCACACGCGGAAACACCATATATTTT. Based on the CDR3 plus reference TRBV7-2 and TRBJ1-3, the full variable domain is GAGVSQSPSNKVTEKGKDVELRCDPISGHTALYWYRQSLGQGLEFLIYFQGNSAPDKSGLPSDRFSAERTGGSVSTLTIQRTQQEDSAVYLCASSVTRGNTIYFGEGSWLTVV.

The chain employs TRBV5-1 and TRBJ2-1; no clear D. The CDR3 is made up of 15 amino acids. Trimming shortened V by 4 bases and J by 0 bases, and 11 bases separated the two germline ends. CDR1 SGHRS and CDR2 YFSETQ come from the germline V gene. The CDR3 coding sequence is TGCGCCAGCAGCCTCAGACAAGGCTCCTACAATGAGCAGTTCTTC. Translation gives CASSLRQGSYNEQFF. The full variable domain, rest sourced from reference TRBV5-1 and TRBJ2-1, is KAGVTQTPRYLIKTRGQQVTLSCSPISGHRSVSWYQQTPGQGLQFLFEYFSETQRNKGNFPGRFSGRQFSNSRSEMNVSTLELGDSALYLCASSLRQGSYNEQFFGPGTRLTVL.

The chain combines TRBV3-1 (or the pseudogene TRBV3-2) with TRBJ2-1; D is unresolved. Trimming took off 4 bases at V and 3 bases at J, with 7 bases between the two ends. Germline CDR1 reads LGHDT; CDR2 reads YNNKEL (reference sequence). The CDR3 consists of 13 residues. The CDR3 DNA sequence: TGTGCCAGCAGCCCCGGGTTCTACAATGAGCAGTTCTTC. It specifies CASSPGFYNEQFF.

The CDR3 region is CASSASGGAVNEQFF. Written as DNA, the CDR3 is TGTGCCAGCAGCGCTAGCGGGGGGGCTGTCAATGAGCAGTTCTTC. The J gene is TRBJ2-1, the V gene TRBV9, with 12 bases identical to TRBD2. V lost 3 bases to trimming and J lost 6 bases; unmatched junction nucleotides: 4. This CDR3 spans 15 amino acids. Germline V CDR1 and CDR2: SGDLS, YYNGEE. The whole variable domain, remainder taken from reference TRBV9 and TRBJ2-1, is DSGVTQTPKHLITATGQRVTLRCSPRSGDLSVYWYQQSLDQGLQFLIQYYNGEERAKGNILERFSAQQFPDLHSELNLSSLELGDSALYFCASSASGGAVNEQFFGPGTRLTVL.

The J gene is TRBJ2-3, the V gene TRBV4-2; D is undetermined. The CDR3 contains 12 residues. Looked up from germline, CDR1 is LGHNA and CDR2 is YNFKEQ. The ends were cut back, 4 bases at V and 6 bases at J, with 8 bases in the middle. In DNA form, the CDR3 reads TGTGCCAGCAGCCCTGGCTCGGATACGCAGTATTTT. Translating gives CASSPGSDTQYF.

V usage is TRBV19 and J usage is TRBJ1-1; D unclear. Germline V gene data show CDR1 as LNHDA and CDR2 as SQIVND (reference sequence). This CDR3 contains 15 residues. Trimming cost V 1 base and J 2 bases, with 11 bases left between them. The CDR3 protein is CASSIAGGRNTEAFF. The CDR3 DNA reads as TGTGCCAGTAGTATAGCGGGAGGTCGAAACACTGAAGCTTTCTTT.

The rearrangement joins TRBV7-2 to TRBJ1-2; tentatively, D is TRBD1 (5 bases). The germline CDR1 and CDR2 sequences are SGHTA and FQGNSA. The V end lost 5 bases, the J end lost 2 bases, and 21 bases lay between the germline ends. This CDR3 region has 17 residues. CDR3 coding DNA: TGTGCCAGCAGCCCTGTAATCCAGGGATTTGGCAACTATGGCTACACCTTC. Amino acid sequence: CASSPVIQGFGNYGYTF.

The rearrangement joins TRBV4-1 to TRBJ1-2; 8 nucleotides align to TRBD1. The CDR3 contains 15 residues. The ends lost 3 bases at V and 1 base at J; junction bases unmatched: 4. The germline gives CDR1 MGHRA, CDR2 YSYEKL. Here the CDR3 DNA reads TGCGCCAGCAGCCAGATGACAGGGGTTAACTATGGCTACACCTTC. Translated, it gives CASSQMTGVNYGYTF.

This rearrangement joins TRBV12-5 to TRBJ1-1, with D unclear. The V gene lost 4 bases and the J gene lost 7 bases, with 13 bases spanning the gap. Germline loops: CDR1 LGHNT, CDR2 FRNRAP. The CDR3 covers 13 residues. CDR3 protein: CASGSRISLEAFF. CDR3 coding DNA: TGTGCTAGTGGTTCCAGGATTTCTCTTGAAGCTTTCTTT.

The chain recombines TRBV9 with TRBJ2-7; the D is unclear. The CDR3 is 17 amino acids. V lost 1 base, J lost 4 bases, and 21 bases lay in between. Germline CDR1 and CDR2: SGDLS and YYNGEE. The CDR3 reads CASSVLPTPSNGYEQYF. The CDR3 nucleotides are TGTGCCAGCAGCGTACTGCCAACTCCCTCCAACGGTTACGAGCAGTACTTC.

This chain links TRBV19 with TRBJ1-6, with 7 bases fitting TRBD1. The J segment lost 10 bases and the V segment lost 10 bases, leaving 7 bases of the junction unmatched. From germline, CDR1 is LNHDA and CDR2 SQIVND (reference sequence). This CDR3 contains 12 residues. CDR3 sequence (DNA): TGTGCCACCCGACAGGGCAAATCACCCCTCCACTTT. It codes for CATRQGKSPLHF.

The chain couples TRBV19 to TRBJ1-5; the D gene is possibly TRBD1 (6 bases). This CDR3 has 16 residues. CDR1 and CDR2 from the germline V gene are LNHDA and SQIVND (reference sequence). V was trimmed by 6 bases and J by 1 base, leaving 16 bases between them. In DNA form, the CDR3 reads TGTGCCAGTAGCAATGGGGGGGCAAGAAGCAATCAGCCCCAGCATTTT. This translates into CASSNGGARSNQPQHF.

This chain links TRBV2 with TRBJ2-1, with 14 bases lining up with TRBD2. The CDR3 has 16 amino acids. V lost 1 base and J lost 9; bases outside the gene matches: 5. Germline assignment: CDR1 SNHLY and CDR2 FYNNEI. As DNA, the CDR3 is TGTGCCAGCAGTGAAGGACTAGCGGGGGGGCTGACTGAGCAGTTCTTC. Protein: CASSEGLAGGLTEQFF.

The gene calls are TRBV2 and TRBJ2-7; a possible D gene is TRBD2 (5 bases). CDR3 length equals 14 residues. Deletions cut 6 bases from V and 5 bases from J, with 17 bases between. Germline CDR1 is SNHLY and CDR2 is FYNNEI. The CDR3 DNA follows: TGTGCCAGCAGGGTATGGGGAGTGGTGAACGAGCAGTACTTC. This sequence encodes CASRVWGVVNEQYF.

CDR3 region: CASSLSIGGYLFF. Written as DNA, the CDR3 is TGTGCCAGCAGTTTATCGATCGGAGGTTATTTGTTTTTT. This chain links TRBV27 with TRBJ1-4; the D is unclear. The germline V gene encodes CDR1 MNHEY and CDR2 SMNVEV (reference sequence). V shed 0 bases and J shed 15 bases, with 14 bases lying between them. CDR3 size: 13 residues.